These T cell receptor beta chains were read from a single sample in a study of shared clonotypes between healthy human individuals. Clones were read by immunoSEQ multiplex PCR, and TCRdb kept only the in-frame ones, dropping some. The data hold approximately 740,000 clones, with 74% observed a single time. Specimen: memory CD4+ T cells sorted from blood. All receptors come from a woman aged 30 to 39 in good health. The CDR3 runs from the conserved cysteine through the conserved F or W. A D gene is named only where the DNA matches it firmly. Size tells how often a clone was seen (once, few, many) or the class of an expanded clone, and some rows leave it out.

NA	TRBJ1-1	NA	TRBV5-1	TGCGCCAGCAGCTTGGTACAGTTGGACACTGAAGCTTTCTTT	CASSLVQLDTEAFF
NA	TRBJ1-2	NA	TRBV4-2	TGTGCCAGCAGCCAAGAAATTGAAGGCTACACCTTC	CASSQEIEGYTF
NA	TRBJ2-1	TRBD1	TRBV13	TGTGCCAGCAGCATCTTCCGGGACAGGGTTGTCAATGAGCAGTTCTTC	CASSIFRDRVVNEQFF
NA	TRBJ1-4	NA	TRBV27	TGTGCCAGCAGTTTCCGTGGAGAAAAACTGTTTTTT	CASSFRGEKLFF
NA	TRBJ2-5	NA	TRBV5-5	TGTGCCAGCAGCTTGGAGGTCTCTGGCTTGGCGGAGACCCAGTACTTC	CASSLEVSGLAETQYF
few	TRBJ2-3	TRBD2	TRBV5-1	TGCGCCAGCAGCCGGGGGACTAGCGGGAGGACAGATACGCAGTATTTT	CASSRGTSGRTDTQYF
once	TRBJ1-4	NA	TRBV28	TGTGCCAGCAGTTCCGGGCCCTCGGAAAAACTGTTTTTT	CASSSGPSEKLFF
NA	TRBJ1-2	NA	TRBV29-1	TGCAGCGTTGAAGCACCCGGGACGGATTATGGCTACACCTTC	CSVEAPGTDYGYTF
once	TRBJ2-7	NA	TRBV10-3	TGTGCCATCGGAGGGTCACTAGTGTACGAGCAGTACTTC	CAIGGSLVYEQYF
few	TRBJ2-5	NA	TRBV7-2	TGTGCCAGCAGCTTAGGTCAATCGCTAAGGTTGGAGACCCAGTACTTC	CASSLGQSLRLETQYF
NA	TRBJ1-4	NA	TRBV7-8	TGTGCCAGCAGCTTAGTTGAAAAACTGTTTTTT	CASSLVEKLFF
NA	TRBJ2-1	NA	TRBV7-3	TGTGCCAGCAGCAAGGACAGCCGAAGTTACAATGAGCAGTTCTTC	CASSKDSRSYNEQFF
once	TRBJ2-7	NA	TRBV21-1	TGTGCCAGCAGCTCCGGGACAAGGCGCTACGAGCAGTACTTC	CASSSGTRRYEQYF
NA	TRBJ2-5	NA	TRBV11-1	TGTGCCAGCAGCTTAGTAGCCGGGGAAGAGACCCAGTACTTC	CASSLVAGEETQYF
NA	TRBJ2-7	NA	TRBV15	TGTGCCACCAGCAGAGGCTTTAGTAGCGGCTCCTACGAGCAGTACTTC	CATSRGFSSGSYEQYF
NA	TRBJ1-1	NA	TRBV5-4	TGTGCCAGCAGCTTGGGGGGGCCAAACACTGAAGCTTTCTTT	CASSLGGPNTEAFF
NA	TRBJ2-7	NA	TRBV2	TGTGCCAGCAGTGTGAGGGGTAAGCAGTACTTC	CASSVRGKQYF
once	TRBJ2-5	NA	TRBV5-4	TGTGCCAGCAGCAGGTCCGTGGAGACCCAGTACTTC	CASSRSVETQYF
few	TRBJ1-5	NA	TRBV2	TGTGCCAGCACCACGGGGCACCTTACCTCCTATCAGCCCCAGCATTTT	CASTTGHLTSYQPQHF
NA	TRBJ1-1	NA	TRBV5-1	TGCGCCAGCAGCTTGGATAGGGGAAACACTGAAGCTTTCTTT	CASSLDRGNTEAFF
few	TRBJ1-1	NA	TRBV5-1	TGCGCCAGCGGTCTTGATGGGAGATCTGAAGCTTTCTTT	CASGLDGRSEAFF
NA	TRBJ2-6	NA	TRBV27	TGTGCCAGCAGTATCTCTGGGGCCAACGTCCTGACTTTC	CASSISGANVLTF
NA	TRBJ2-3	NA	TRBV10-3	TGTGCCATCAGTGATGTAATAAGCGATACGCAGTATTTT	CAISDVISDTQYF
NA	TRBJ1-2	NA	TRBV6-5	TGTGCCAGCAGTGACCGGGGGAACTATGGCTACACCTTC	CASSDRGNYGYTF
NA	TRBJ2-1	TRBD1	TRBV11-2	TGTGCCAGCAGCCAGGGGGCAATATACAATGAGCAGTTCTTC	CASSQGAIYNEQFF
NA	TRBJ2-3	TRBD2	TRBV10-3	TGTGCCATCAGATCCGGGACTAGGTGGTCAGATACGCAGTATTTT	CAIRSGTRWSDTQYF
NA	TRBJ2-1	NA	TRBV29-1	TGCAGCGTTGAGCCCCCCCGGGGTGGCTCCTACAATGAGCAGTTCTTC	CSVEPPRGGSYNEQFF
NA	TRBJ1-2	TRBD1	TRBV7-2	TGTGCCAGCAGCTTTGTCAGGGGGTCTGACGGCTACACCTTC	CASSFVRGSDGYTF
NA	TRBJ2-1	TRBD2	TRBV10-1	TGCGCCAGCAGTGTATATAGCGGGAGCTCCTACAATGAGCAGTTCTTC	CASSVYSGSSYNEQFF
NA	TRBJ2-1	TRBD2	TRBV28	TGTGCCAGCAGTTTATCCGGGACTAGCGGGAGGAGGAATGAGCAGTTCTTC	CASSLSGTSGRRNEQFF
few	TRBJ2-6	TRBD1	TRBV27	TGTGCCAGCAGTTTTGGGGCTGGCAGGGGGAGATCTGGGGCCAACGTCCTGACTTTC	CASSFGAGRGRSGANVLTF
NA	TRBJ2-5	TRBD1	TRBV7-6	TGTGCCAGCAGCCAGGACAGGGTCAAGACCCAGTACTTC	CASSQDRVKTQYF
NA	TRBJ2-1	TRBD2	TRBV29-1	TGCAGCGCCGGTAAGACTAGCGGGATTAGCTCCTACAATGAGCAGTTCTTC	CSAGKTSGISSYNEQFF
few	TRBJ2-2	NA	TRBV7-2	TGTGCCAGCAGCTTCCGGGACGCCGGGGAGCTGTTTTTT	CASSFRDAGELFF
NA	TRBJ2-1	NA	TRBV29-1	TGCAGCCTTCTTGGGTACATCAACAATGAGCAGTTCTTC	CSLLGYINNEQFF
few	TRBJ2-3	NA	TRBV7-3	TGTGCCAGCAGCTCAACGGCCATGGCAGATACGCAGTATTTT	CASSSTAMADTQYF
NA	TRBJ1-4	NA	TRBV11-3	TGTGCCAGCAGCTTAGTTTGGGGAGATGCAACTAATGAAAAACTGTTTTTT	CASSLVWGDATNEKLFF
NA	TRBJ2-7	NA	TRBV5-6	TGTGCCAGCAGCTTGTTTGTGGGAGACGTGAGCTACGAGCAGTACTTC	CASSLFVGDVSYEQYF
NA	TRBJ2-1	NA	TRBV11-2	TGTGCCAGCAGCTTAGCGGGACTGTACAATGAGCAGTTCTTC	CASSLAGLYNEQFF
NA	TRBJ2-2	NA	TRBV6-6	TGTGCCAGCAGTTCAAACACCGGGGAGCTGTTTTTT	CASSSNTGELFF
NA	TRBJ2-1	TRBD2	TRBV7-2	TGTGCCAGCAGCTCGCCGGGACTAGCGGGAGTTGGTGAGCAGTTCTTC	CASSSPGLAGVGEQFF
NA	TRBJ1-5	NA	TRBV6-6	TGTGCCAGCACCTTACGGGGCAGCCGCAATCAGCCCCAGCATTTT	CASTLRGSRNQPQHF
NA	TRBJ2-5	NA	TRBV4-1	TGCGCCAGCAGCCAAGATCCCCCACTCCAAGAGACCCAGTACTTC	CASSQDPPLQETQYF
once	TRBJ2-2	NA	TRBV18	TGTGCCAGCTCACCGTTACAGAACACCGGGGAGCTGTTTTTT	CASSPLQNTGELFF
NA	TRBJ2-7	NA	TRBV27	TGTGCCAGCAGTTTAGAGGGACCAGGGGACGAGCAGTACTTC	CASSLEGPGDEQYF
few	TRBJ2-5	NA	TRBV5-8	TGTGCCAGCAGCTACAGGGCAGAGACCCAGTACTTC	CASSYRAETQYF
NA	TRBJ1-5	NA	TRBV7-8	TGTGCCAGCAGCTCAACCCCCGGCCAGTCCAATCAGCCCCAGCATTTT	CASSSTPGQSNQPQHF
NA	TRBJ2-5	NA	TRBV2	TGTGCCAGCCAAATGGGGTCAGGAGGGGAGACCCAGTACTTC	CASQMGSGGETQYF
NA	TRBJ2-1	NA	TRBV7-2	TGTGCCAGCAGCATCCTCCCCTCAGGGGCGCGGTCTAATGAGCAGTTCTTC	CASSILPSGARSNEQFF
few	TRBJ2-2	TRBD2	TRBV9	TGTGCCAGCAGCGTTGTTCCGGGAGGGGAAACCGGGGAGCTGTTTTTT	CASSVVPGGETGELFF
NA	TRBJ2-7	NA	TRBV25-1	TGTGCCAGCGCCTCCTCCCTCGGACCGAGCTCCTACGAGCAGTACTTC	CASASSLGPSSYEQYF
few	TRBJ2-2	TRBD1	TRBV28	TGTGCCAGCAGTACAGGGGATCATACAGCCGGGGAGCTGTTTTTT	CASSTGDHTAGELFF
NA	TRBJ2-3	TRBD2	TRBV7-2	TGTGCCAGCAGCTCCTCCAGACTAGCGGGAAGTACAGATACGCAGTATTTT	CASSSSRLAGSTDTQYF
NA	TRBJ2-1	NA	TRBV27	TGTGCCAGCAGCCCGGGAGCGCCAGTCTACAATGAGCAGTTCTTC	CASSPGAPVYNEQFF